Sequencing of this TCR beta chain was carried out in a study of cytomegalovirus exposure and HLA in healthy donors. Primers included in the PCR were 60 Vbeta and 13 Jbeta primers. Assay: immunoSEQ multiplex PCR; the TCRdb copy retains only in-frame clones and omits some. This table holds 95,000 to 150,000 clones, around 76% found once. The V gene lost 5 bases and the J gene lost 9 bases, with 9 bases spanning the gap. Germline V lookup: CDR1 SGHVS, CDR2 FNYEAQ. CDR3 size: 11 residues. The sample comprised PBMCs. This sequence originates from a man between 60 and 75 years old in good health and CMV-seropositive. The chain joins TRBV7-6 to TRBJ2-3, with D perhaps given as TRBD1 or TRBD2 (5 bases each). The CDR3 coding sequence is TGTGCCAGCAGCGTAGGGGAGACGCAGTATTTT. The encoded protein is CASSVGETQYF.